The T cell receptor beta chain under discussion was sequenced for a study of OX40 agonist ivuxolimab in advanced cancers. Study overall: Patients were dosed intravenously with ivuxolimab at 0.01 to 10 mg/kg every 2 weeks.

Germline V gives CDR1 SNHLY, CDR2 FYNNEI. This CDR3 region has 12 residues. About this clone: Its matching antigen is unknown.

Autoimmune disease history or systemic immunosuppression led to patients being barred. Study-wide results and caveats: In the 0.1 to 3.0 mg/kg range, CD4+ and CD8+ blood T cells had expanded clonally by week 6.

Using immunoSEQ multiplex PCR, the repertoire was profiled, and TCRdb retains in-frame clones only, with some absent. The table shows tens of thousands of clones, with approximately 87% occurring only once. Here the sequenced sample was CD4+ or CD8+ T cells sorted from blood, taken in a trial of the OX40 agonist ivuxolimab. This chain connects TRBV2 to TRBJ2-6; 7 nucleotides line up with TRBD2. The sequence was obtained from an adult with an advanced solid tumor such as melanoma, head and neck, liver or kidney cancer. CDR3 sequence (DNA): TGTGGTGGGAGGGTCGAGGCCAACGTCCTGACTTTC. Translating it yields CGGRVEANVLTF.